This T cell receptor (beta chain) emerged from a study of Ad26.COV2.S vaccination and SARS-CoV-2 variants. At the level of the study: By the intramuscular route, Ad26.COV2.S was given once, or twice 56 days apart. General observations from the study: Spike-specific TCR breadth in vaccine recipients exceeded that seen in placebo recipients. Recipients of vaccine and of placebo showed similar breadth of their non-spike TCR repertoires.

The treatment denotes: roughly 20 received Ad26.COV2.S at low or high dose, single or two shots; a few received placebo; per-sample allocation not given. Specimens were obtained on day 63 following the first vaccine or placebo injection. Boston provided a donor who was an adult aged 18-55 years. Germline values: CDR1 SGHRS, CDR2 YFSETQ. The CDR3 contains 16 residues. Trimming took 0 bases from V and 5 from J; bases not matched to a gene: 6. Remarks on this clone: Antigen unknown.

Assay used: immunoSEQ multiplex PCR; TCRdb lists only in-frame clones, some missing. Of hundreds of thousands of clones listed, roughly nine tenths are singletons. The sequence came from a person between 18 and 65 years old who received the Ad26.COV2.S COVID-19 vaccine or a placebo. The sample consisted of peripheral blood, taken in a trial of Ad26.COV2.S vaccine versus placebo. The rearrangement uses TRBV5-1 and TRBJ2-5, with 11 nucleotides matching TRBD2. CDR3 in DNA: TGCGCCAGCAGCTTGGAGGTCCCTAGCGGGAGGGAGACCCAGTACTTC. As protein: CASSLEVPSGRETQYF.